This record concerns one T cell receptor beta chain sequence. The CDR3 contains 13 residues. Germline V gene sequence: CDR1 SGHVS, CDR2 FNYEAQ. Between the trimmed V and J ends, which lost 5 bases and 9 bases, there was a span of 14 bases. Produced via immunoSEQ multiplex PCR; TCRdb's table is partial and in-frame only. Here the sample spans approximately 2.5 million clones, 80% to 95% being singletons. This sample stems from a study of shared clonotypes between healthy human individuals. The receptor was derived from a man aged 18-30 years in good health. Some clones in this sample may be carry-over from other donors' samples. The V call is TRBV7-6, the J call TRBJ2-1; the D gene is possibly TRBD2 (5 bases). The sample consisted of naive CD4+ T cells from PBMCs. The sample's subset: CD45RA+ positively selected. In nucleotides, the CDR3 is TGTGCCAGCAGCGACGGGAATGAGGGTGAGCAGTTCTTC. Residues: CASSDGNEGEQFF.